The present T cell receptor (beta chain) was sequenced within a study of cytomegalovirus exposure and HLA in healthy donors. About the study: The early release's HLA-typed donors yielded some 85 million unique TCRs.

A word on this clone: Its antigen is not known. The junction shows a germline mismatch at one end, possibly a read error.

With 60 Vbeta and 13 Jbeta primers, the PCR was carried out. Clones were read by immunoSEQ multiplex PCR, and TCRdb kept only the in-frame ones, dropping some. The sample consists of about 180,000 clones, roughly 84% of them appearing once. Study outcomes and limitations: Presence/absence analyses took donor sequencing depth as roughly uniform.

This clonotype was obtained from a man aged 30-40 years in good health and CMV-seronegative. What was sequenced was PBMCs.

The CDR3 DNA is TGTGCTAGCAGCTTTCGACAGGGGACCGGGGAGCTGTTTTTT. Translating it yields CASSFRQGTGELFF. The chain recombines TRBV7-7 with TRBJ2-2; 8 bases align to TRBD1. This CDR3 is built from 14 residues. Germline CDR1 and CDR2: SSHAT and FNYEAQ (reference sequence).